This TCR beta chain was found in a study of regulatory T cells in long-lasting Graves disease. Overall study findings and caveats: Among samples with persistent disease, TRBV28, TRBJ1-2 and TRBJ2-5 were favored.

Germline values: CDR1 SGHRS, CDR2 YFSETQ. The CDR3 loop spans 15 amino acids. Trimming at V came to 4 bases and at J to 5 bases, leaving 7 bases not matched to a gene. According to the study, TCR beta libraries were built with iRepertoire HTBI primers and CDR3-region Arm-PCR. Original handling: Looking across samples, the authors found 55 to 70 TRBV and 14 to 15 TRBJ segments. TCRdb re-derived calls from the multiplex PCR reads in MiXCR, one entry per CDR3 protein. TCRdb's processing, not the authors' own work, is the source of the V and J calls. The repertoire holds some 600,000 distinct CDR3 sequences, around 15% seen once, with 12% in the top ten. This clonotype showed up many times. Antigen unknown. Described time point: newly diagnosed GD, antithyroid drugs for less than 3 months. The TCR library was made from RNA that had been extracted from PBMCs in TRIzol. The same data also contributed to another study, on T cells in Graves' hyperthyroidism and ophthalmopathy. In that study: Researchers ran a first-round RT-PCR on the TCR CDR3 using the HTBI primer set. Blood also contained most expanded thyroid clonotypes above 0.001.

The sequencing used peripheral blood mononuclear cells (PBMCs), collected at new diagnosis, from a patient treated with antithyroid drugs. The rearrangement joins TRBV5-1 to TRBJ2-1; 9 bases agree with TRBD2. The sequence came from a young man with Graves disease. This CDR3 reads CASSHRTSANNEQFF. The CDR3 bases are TGCGCCAGCAGCCATAGGACTAGCGCAAACAATGAGCAGTTCTTC.